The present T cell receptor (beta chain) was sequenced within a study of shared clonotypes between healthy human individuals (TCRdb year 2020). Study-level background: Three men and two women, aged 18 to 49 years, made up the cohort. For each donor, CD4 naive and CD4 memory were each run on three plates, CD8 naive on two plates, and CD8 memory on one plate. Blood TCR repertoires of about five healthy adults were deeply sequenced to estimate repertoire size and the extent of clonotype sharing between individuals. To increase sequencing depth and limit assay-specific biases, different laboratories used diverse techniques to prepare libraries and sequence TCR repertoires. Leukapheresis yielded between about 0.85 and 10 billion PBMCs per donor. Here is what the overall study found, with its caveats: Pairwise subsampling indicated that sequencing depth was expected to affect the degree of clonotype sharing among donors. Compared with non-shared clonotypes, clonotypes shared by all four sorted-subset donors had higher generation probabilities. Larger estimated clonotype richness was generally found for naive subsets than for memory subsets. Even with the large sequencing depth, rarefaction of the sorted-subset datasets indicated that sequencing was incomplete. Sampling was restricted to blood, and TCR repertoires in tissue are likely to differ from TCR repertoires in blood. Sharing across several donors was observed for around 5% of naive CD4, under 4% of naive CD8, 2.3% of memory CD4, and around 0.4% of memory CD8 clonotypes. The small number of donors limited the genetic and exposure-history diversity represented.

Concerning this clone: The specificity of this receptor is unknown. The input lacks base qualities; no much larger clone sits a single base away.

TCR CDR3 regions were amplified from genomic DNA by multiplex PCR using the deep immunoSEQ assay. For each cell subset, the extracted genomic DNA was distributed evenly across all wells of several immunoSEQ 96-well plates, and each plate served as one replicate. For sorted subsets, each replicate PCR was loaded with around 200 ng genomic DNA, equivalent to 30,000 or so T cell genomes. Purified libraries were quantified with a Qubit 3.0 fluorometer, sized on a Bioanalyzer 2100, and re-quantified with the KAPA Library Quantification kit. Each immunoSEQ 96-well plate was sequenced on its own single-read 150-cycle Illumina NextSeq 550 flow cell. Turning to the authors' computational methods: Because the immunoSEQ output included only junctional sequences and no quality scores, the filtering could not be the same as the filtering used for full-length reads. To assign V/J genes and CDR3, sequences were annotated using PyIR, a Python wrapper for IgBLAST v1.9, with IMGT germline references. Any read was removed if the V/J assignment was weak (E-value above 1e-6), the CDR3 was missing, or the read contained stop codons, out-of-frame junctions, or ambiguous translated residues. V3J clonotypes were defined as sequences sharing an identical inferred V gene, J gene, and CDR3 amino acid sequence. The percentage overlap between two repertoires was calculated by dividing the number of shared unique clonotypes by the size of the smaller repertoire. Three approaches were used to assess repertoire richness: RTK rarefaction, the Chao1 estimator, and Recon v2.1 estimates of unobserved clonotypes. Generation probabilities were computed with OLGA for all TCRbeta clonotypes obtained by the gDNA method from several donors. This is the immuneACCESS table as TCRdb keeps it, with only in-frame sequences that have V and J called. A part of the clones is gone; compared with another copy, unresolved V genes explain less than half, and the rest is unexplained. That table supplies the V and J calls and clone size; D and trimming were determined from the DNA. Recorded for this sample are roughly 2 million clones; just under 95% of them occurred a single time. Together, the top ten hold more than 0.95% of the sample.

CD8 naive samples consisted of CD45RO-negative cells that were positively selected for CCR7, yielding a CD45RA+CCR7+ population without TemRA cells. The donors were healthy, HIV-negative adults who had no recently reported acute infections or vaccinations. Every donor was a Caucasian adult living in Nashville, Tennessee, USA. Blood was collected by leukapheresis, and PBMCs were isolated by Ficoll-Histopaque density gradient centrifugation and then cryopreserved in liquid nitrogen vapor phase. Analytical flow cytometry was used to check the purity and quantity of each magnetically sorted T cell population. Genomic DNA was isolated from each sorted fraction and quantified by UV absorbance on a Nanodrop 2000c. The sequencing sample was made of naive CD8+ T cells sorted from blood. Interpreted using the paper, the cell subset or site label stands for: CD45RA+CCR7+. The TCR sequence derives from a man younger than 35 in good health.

The CDR3 reads CASSPSAGGEQYF. The nucleotide sequence reads TGCGCCAGCAGCCCATCAGCAGGGGGTGAGCAGTACTTC. The V and J genes are TRBV5-1 and TRBJ2-7; TRBD1 fits 7 bases in the junction. From a lookup of the germline V gene, CDR1 and CDR2 are SGHRS and YFSETQ. The germline V end is reduced by 4 bases and the J end by 7 bases; junction bases left unmatched: 8. From cysteine to phenylalanine, the CDR3 is 13 amino acids long. CDR3 DNA is the only sequence kept; it has 39 bases, read in frame from the first base.